This TCR beta chain was retrieved from a study of T cell responses to AZD1222 COVID-19 vaccine. There are 15 residues in the CDR3. In germline, CDR1 is MRHNA, CDR2 SNTAGT. V was cut by 4 bases and J by 7 bases, with 14 bases left in between. Pooled samples include second doses given at about 4 or 12 weeks. This clone was recorded once. Clones were sequenced by immunoSEQ multiplex PCR, and TCRdb holds only the in-frame ones, with some missing. The table lists 130,000 or so clones, roughly 84% of them singletons. The chain couples TRBV6-4 to TRBJ1-6, with a possible D match to TRBD1 (5 bases). Source: peripheral blood, taken 28 days after the second AZD1222 dose. This clonotype was sampled from an adult who received the AZD1222 COVID-19 vaccine. The CDR3 protein is CASSALGQPNSPLHF. DNA of the CDR3: TGTGCCAGCAGTGCCCTAGGACAACCAAATTCACCCCTCCACTTT.